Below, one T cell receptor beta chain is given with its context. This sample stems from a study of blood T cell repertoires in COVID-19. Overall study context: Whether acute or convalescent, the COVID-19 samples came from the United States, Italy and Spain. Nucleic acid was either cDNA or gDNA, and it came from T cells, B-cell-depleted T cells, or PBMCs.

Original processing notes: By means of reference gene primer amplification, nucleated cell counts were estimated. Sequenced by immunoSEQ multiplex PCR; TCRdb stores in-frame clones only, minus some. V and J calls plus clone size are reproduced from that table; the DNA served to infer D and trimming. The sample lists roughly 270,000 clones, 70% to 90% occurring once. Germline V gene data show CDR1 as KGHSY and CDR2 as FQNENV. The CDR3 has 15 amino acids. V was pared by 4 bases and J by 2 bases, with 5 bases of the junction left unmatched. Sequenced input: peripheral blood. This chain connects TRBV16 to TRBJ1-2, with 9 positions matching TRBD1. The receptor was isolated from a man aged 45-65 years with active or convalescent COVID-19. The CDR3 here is CASSLIQGANYGYTF. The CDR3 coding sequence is TGTGCCAGCAGCCTCATACAGGGGGCAAACTATGGCTACACCTTC.